Listed below are T cell receptor beta chains from one sample, sequenced in a study of control samples from healthy donors and cancer patients. Sequencing used immunoSEQ multiplex PCR; TCRdb keeps in-frame clones, though not all of them. The sample includes 120,000 or so clones, 80% to 90% of them seen just once. The sequencing input was blood. The receptors derive from a man aged 25 to 40 in good health. The CDR3 runs from the conserved cysteine through the conserved F or W. The order of the fields is D gene, V gene, J gene, CDR3 DNA, CDR3 protein. D genes are given only for firm matches.

D gene: TRBD2
V gene: TRBV11-2
J gene: TRBJ2-5
CDR3 DNA: TGTGCCAGCAGCGCAAACCTCCTAGCGGAAGAGACCCAGTACTTC
CDR3 protein: CASSANLLAEETQYF

D gene: -
V gene: TRBV28
J gene: TRBJ1-2
CDR3 DNA: TGTGCCAGCAGTTTCGGGCAGGGCTATGGCTACACCTTC
CDR3 protein: CASSFGQGYGYTF

D gene: TRBD1
V gene: TRBV24-1
J gene: TRBJ1-2
CDR3 DNA: TGTGCCACCCGACCGACAGGGGGGACCTTC
CDR3 protein: CATRPTGGTF

D gene: -
V gene: TRBV24-1
J gene: TRBJ2-7
CDR3 DNA: TGTGCCACCAGTGATGGCGCGGTCTACGAGCAGTACTTC
CDR3 protein: CATSDGAVYEQYF

D gene: -
V gene: TRBV7-2
J gene: TRBJ1-2
CDR3 DNA: TGTGCCAGCAGCTCATACAGGGAAAACTATGGCTACACCTTC
CDR3 protein: CASSSYRENYGYTF

D gene: -
V gene: TRBV6-1
J gene: TRBJ2-7
CDR3 DNA: TGTGCCAGCAGTGAAGGCTTTTCCTCCTACGAGCAGTACTTC
CDR3 protein: CASSEGFSSYEQYF

D gene: -
V gene: TRBV5-1
J gene: TRBJ2-5
CDR3 DNA: TGCGCCAGCAGCTTGAACCAAGAGACCCAGTACTTC
CDR3 protein: CASSLNQETQYF

D gene: -
V gene: TRBV30
J gene: TRBJ2-5
CDR3 DNA: TGTGCCACGGAGCGGGAGACCCAGTACTTC
CDR3 protein: CATERETQYF

D gene: -
V gene: TRBV18
J gene: TRBJ1-1
CDR3 DNA: TGTGCCAGCTCACCGGGGCAGGGAAGAACTGAAGCTTTCTTT
CDR3 protein: CASSPGQGRTEAFF

D gene: -
V gene: TRBV21-1
J gene: TRBJ1-1
CDR3 DNA: TGTGCCAGCAGCAACCCCCCCGGGAACACTGAAGCTTTCTTT
CDR3 protein: CASSNPPGNTEAFF

D gene: -
V gene: TRBV5-5
J gene: TRBJ1-5
CDR3 DNA: TGTGCCAGCAGCTTCCAAGGAAATCAGCCCCAGCATTTT
CDR3 protein: CASSFQGNQPQHF

D gene: -
V gene: TRBV9
J gene: TRBJ2-5
CDR3 DNA: TGTGCCAGCAGCGTCGGAGGGGGCAACCAAGAGACCCAGTACTTC
CDR3 protein: CASSVGGGNQETQYF

D gene: -
V gene: TRBV5-5
J gene: TRBJ1-5
CDR3 DNA: TGTGCCAGCAGCACGCAGGGGAACGGCAATCAGCCCCAGCATTTT
CDR3 protein: CASSTQGNGNQPQHF

D gene: -
V gene: TRBV2
J gene: TRBJ2-7
CDR3 DNA: TGTGCCAGCAGTGGGGTGAACGAGCAGTACTTC
CDR3 protein: CASSGVNEQYF

D gene: -
V gene: TRBV2
J gene: TRBJ1-1
CDR3 DNA: TGTGCCAGCAGTGGGGGGCCCACTGAAGCTTTCTTT
CDR3 protein: CASSGGPTEAFF

D gene: -
V gene: TRBV7-2
J gene: TRBJ1-5
CDR3 DNA: TGTGCCAGCAGCTCCCCCAATCAGCCCCAGCATTTT
CDR3 protein: CASSSPNQPQHF